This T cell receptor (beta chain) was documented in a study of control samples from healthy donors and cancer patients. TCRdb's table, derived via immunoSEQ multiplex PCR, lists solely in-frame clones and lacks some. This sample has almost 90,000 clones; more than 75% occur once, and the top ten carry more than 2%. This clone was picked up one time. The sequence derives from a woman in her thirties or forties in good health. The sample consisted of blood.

The CDR3 protein is CASSLQRGTGDLAKNIQYF. The CDR3 DNA reads TGTGCCAGCTCCCTTCAAAGAGGGACAGGGGACCTAGCCAAAAACATTCAGTACTTC. This rearrangement joins TRBV18 to TRBJ2-4; 10 bases fit TRBD1. The CDR3 has 19 residues. V dropped 6 bases and J dropped 0; count of bases not matched to a gene: 14. Germline lookup yields CDR1 KGHSH and CDR2 LQKENI.